These 30 T cell receptor beta chains originate from one sample sequenced in a study of control samples from healthy donors and cancer patients. Sequencing was performed with immunoSEQ multiplex PCR; in TCRdb, only in-frame clones are kept and a portion is missing. The sample holds roughly 170,000 clones, 85% to 95% seen once. The sequencing sample was made of blood. The source of these receptors is a woman aged 55-70 years in good health.

V gene TRBV12-3 or TRBV12-4 combines with J gene TRBJ1-2, with D possibly being TRBD1 (6 bases). V was clipped by 9 bases and J by 2 bases, with 13 bases between them. The CDR3 sequence is 13 residues long. The CDR3 region has the DNA TGTGCCAGTACGGGACATACGAACTATGGCTACACCTTC. Amino acid sequence: CASTGHTNYGYTF.

A word on this clone: Other DNA variants within this sample encode the same CDR3. V and J are TRBV20-1 and TRBJ1-2; 7 nucleotides line up with TRBD1. This CDR3 has 13 amino acids. With 3 bases clipped from V and 3 bases from J, the junction kept 4 bases outside the gene matches. Looked up from germline, CDR1 is DFQATT and CDR2 is SNEGSKA (reference sequence). This CDR3 reads CSASPGTDYGYTF. The DNA for the CDR3 is TGCAGTGCTAGTCCCGGGACAGACTATGGCTACACCTTC.

The J gene is TRBJ1-1, the V gene TRBV5-1; D uncertain. Germline loops: CDR1 SGHRS, CDR2 YFSETQ. CDR3 length: 14 amino acids. Trimming stripped 3 bases from V and 0 bases from J, with 9 bases between. CDR3 nucleotide sequence: TGCGCCAGCAGCTCGGACGGAATGAACACTGAAGCTTTCTTT. This sequence encodes CASSSDGMNTEAFF.

The genes are TRBV11-2 and TRBJ2-5; the match to TRBD1 covers 7 bases. The ends lost 5 bases at V and 5 bases at J; junction bases unmatched: 11. Germline V gene sequence: CDR1 SGHAT, CDR2 FQNNGV. The CDR3 contains 15 residues. The CDR3 loop is CASSQNRGRVETQYF. As DNA, the CDR3 is TGTGCCAGCAGCCAAAACAGGGGTAGGGTGGAGACCCAGTACTTC.

The chain employs TRBV6-5 and TRBJ1-1, with D hard to call. Germline-derived CDR1 and CDR2 are MNHEY and SVGAGI. V was trimmed by 6 bases and J by 4 bases, leaving 3 bases between them. CDR3 length: 10 residues. The CDR3 here is CASRGTEAFF. DNA of the CDR3: TGTGCCAGCAGAGGCACTGAAGCTTTCTTT.

The chain has TRBV11-2 and TRBJ1-2, with 7 nucleotides matching TRBD1. Germline lookup yields CDR1 SGHAT and CDR2 FQNNGV. The CDR3 has 18 residues. V lost 3 bases, J lost 0 bases, and 13 bases stayed unmatched. CDR3 bases: TGTGCCAGCAGCTTGAGTTGGGGACAGACTATCTCTAACTATGGCTACACCTTC. This codes for CASSLSWGQTISNYGYTF.

V gene TRBV2 combines with J gene TRBJ1-2; 8 nucleotides align to TRBD1. Trimming at V came to 7 bases and at J to 8 bases, leaving 6 bases not matched to a gene. CDR3 length: 12 residues. Germline CDR1 is SNHLY and CDR2 is FYNNEI. The CDR3 bases are TGTGCCAGCAACGGACAGGGATCGGGCTACACCTTC. This translates into CASNGQGSGYTF.

The chain joins TRBV7-2 to TRBJ2-1; 9 bases align to TRBD2. Per germline, CDR1 SGHTA and CDR2 FQGNSA. This CDR3 contains 15 residues. The J segment lost 6 bases and the V segment lost 7 bases, leaving 10 bases of the junction unmatched. The CDR3 DNA follows: TGTGCCAGCAAAGGATGGCGGGGGGGCCGCAATGAGCAGTTCTTC. It yields the protein CASKGWRGGRNEQFF.

CDR3: CASRDSSYEKLFF. The CDR3 DNA follows: TGTGCCAGTAGGGATTCTAGTTATGAAAAACTGTTTTTT. The chain combines TRBV19 with TRBJ1-4; no definite D call. The V gene's germline CDR1 is LNHDA and CDR2 SQIVND (reference sequence). This CDR3 is 13 amino acids long. V was shortened by 6 bases and J by 6 bases, with 11 bases between the two germline ends.

The CDR3 bases are TGTGCCAGCAGCCTTGGGACAGGGGTCGTGTCTAATGAAAAACTGTTTTTT. It specifies CASSLGTGVVSNEKLFF. The chain couples TRBV7-9 to TRBJ1-4; 10 bases are a match to TRBD1. V shed 5 bases and J 3 bases; nucleotides not matched to a gene: 9. The CDR3 has 17 amino acids. The V gene's germline CDR1 is SEHNR and CDR2 FQNEAQ (reference sequence). The complete variable domain, with remaining parts taken from reference TRBV7-9 and TRBJ1-4, reads DTGVSQNPRHKITKRGQNVTFRCDPISEHNRLYWYRQTLGQGPEFLTYFQNEAQLEKSRLLSDRFSAERPKGSFSTLEIQRTEQGDSAMYLCASSLGTGVVSNEKLFFGSGTQLSVL.

This chain links TRBV19 with TRBJ2-6; D unclear. The V gene's germline CDR1 is LNHDA and CDR2 SQIVND (reference sequence). There are 14 residues in the CDR3. V was pared by 6 bases and J by 5 bases, with 11 bases between. The CDR3 DNA reads TGTGCCAGTAGAAAAAATTCAAGGGCCAACGTCCTGACTTTC. Residues: CASRKNSRANVLTF.

V gene TRBV7-2 combines with J gene TRBJ1-3; D call uncertain. V was trimmed by 1 base and J by 0 bases, leaving 7 bases between them. The CDR3 covers 15 residues. Germline loops: CDR1 SGHTA, CDR2 FQGNSA. The CDR3 region has the DNA TGTGCCAGCAGCTTAGGAGACATCTCTGGAAACACCATATATTTT. Translation: CASSLGDISGNTIYF.

The chain joins TRBV5-1 to TRBJ1-2; D call uncertain. CDR3 length equals 14 residues. The V gene's germline CDR1 is SGHRS and CDR2 YFSETQ. V gave up 2 bases and J gave up 2 bases, with 10 bases separating them. The CDR3 here is CASSLLTVNYGYTF. CDR3 DNA sequence: TGCGCCAGCAGCTTACTTACAGTGAACTATGGCTACACCTTC. The variable domain in full, completed from reference TRBV5-1 and TRBJ1-2, reads KAGVTQTPRYLIKTRGQQVTLSCSPISGHRSVSWYQQTPGQGLQFLFEYFSETQRNKGNFPGRFSGRQFSNSRSEMNVSTLELGDSALYLCASSLLTVNYGYTFGSGTRLTVV.

The gene calls are TRBV5-1 and TRBJ1-1; 8 bases match TRBD1. Germline CDR1 reads SGHRS; CDR2 reads YFSETQ. Trimming cost V 4 bases and J 5 bases; bases outside gene matches: 7. CDR3 size: 14 residues. CDR3 sequence: CASSPGQARTEAFF. The CDR3 DNA reads as TGCGCCAGCAGCCCGGGACAGGCCCGGACTGAAGCTTTCTTT.

This chain uses TRBV4-1 with TRBJ1-5, with D unclear. The CDR3 loop spans 17 amino acids. Between the trimmed V and J ends, which lost 0 bases and 0 bases, there was a span of 12 bases. Germline V gene sequence: CDR1 MGHRA, CDR2 YSYEKL. The CDR3 DNA follows: TGCGCCAGCAGCCAAGATTTGTCAGCATATAGCAATCAGCCCCAGCATTTT. This encodes CASSQDLSAYSNQPQHF.

The chain recombines TRBV5-1 with TRBJ2-3; either TRBD1 or TRBD2 may fit D (6 bases each). CDR1 and CDR2 from the germline V gene are SGHRS and YFSETQ. Trimming cost V 6 bases and J 4 bases, with 18 bases left between them. The CDR3 contains 15 residues. The CDR3: CASTWRGGRADTQYF. In DNA, the CDR3 is TGCGCCAGCACCTGGCGAGGGGGGCGGGCAGATACGCAGTATTTT.

This chain connects TRBV5-1 to TRBJ1-3; maybe TRBD1 (6 bases). This CDR3 comprises 14 residues. Germline V gives CDR1 SGHRS, CDR2 YFSETQ. V dropped 4 bases and J dropped 2 bases, with 10 bases sitting between them. CDR3 sequence reads: CASSNTGPGNTIYF. CDR3 DNA sequence: TGCGCCAGCAGCAATACAGGGCCTGGAAACACCATATATTTT.

This rearrangement joins TRBV2 to TRBJ1-6, with a tentative D call TRBD1 (5 bases). The germline V and J ends were trimmed by 6 bases and 0 bases, with 9 bases remaining between them. Germline assignment: CDR1 SNHLY and CDR2 FYNNEI. The CDR3 loop spans 15 amino acids. Here the CDR3 DNA reads TGTGCCAGCAGGGGGCGGACCTCCTATAATTCACCCCTCCACTTT. Translating it yields CASRGRTSYNSPLHF. Filled out from reference TRBV2 and TRBJ1-6, the complete variable domain reads EPEVTQTPSHQVTQMGQEVILRCVPISNHLYFYWYRQILGQKVEFLVSFYNNEISEKSEIFDDQFSVERPDGSNFTLKIRSTKLEDSAMYFCASRGRTSYNSPLHFGNGTRLTVT.

V gene TRBV7-9 combines with J gene TRBJ2-7; D may be TRBD2 (7 bases). Germline values: CDR1 SEHNR, CDR2 FQNEAQ (reference sequence). This CDR3 is built from 14 residues. Trimming cost V 5 bases and J 5 bases, with 16 bases left between them. CDR3 in amino acids: CASSRGGADHEQYF. As DNA, the CDR3 is TGTGCCAGCAGCCGAGGGGGGGCCGATCACGAGCAGTACTTC. The full variable domain, completed using reference TRBV7-9 and TRBJ2-7, is DTGVSQNPRHKITKRGQNVTFRCDPISEHNRLYWYRQTLGQGPEFLTYFQNEAQLEKSRLLSDRFSAERPKGSFSTLEIQRTEQGDSAMYLCASSRGGADHEQYFGPGTRLTVT.

The rearrangement uses TRBV6-2 or TRBV6-3 and TRBJ1-6, with D possibly being TRBD1 (6 bases). Germline V gives CDR1 MNHEY, CDR2 SVGEGT. Trimming took 2 bases from V and 9 from J, leaving 23 bases between them. The CDR3 is made up of 18 amino acids. CDR3 sequence: CASSYPSGERPSSSPLHF. CDR3 sequence (DNA): TGTGCCAGCAGTTACCCGTCAGGGGAACGTCCTAGTAGTTCACCCCTCCACTTT.

V gene TRBV24-1 combines with J gene TRBJ1-5; 7 bases match TRBD1. CDR1 and CDR2 from the germline V gene are KGHDR and SFDVKD. With 2 bases clipped from V and 1 base from J, the junction kept 4 bases outside the gene matches. The CDR3 runs 16 residues. The CDR3, as DNA: TGTGCCACCAGTGATTCGGGACAGAAAAGCAATCAGCCCCAGCATTTT. This translates into CATSDSGQKSNQPQHF.

The rearrangement joins TRBV7-8 to TRBJ2-6, with D possibly matching TRBD1 (6 bases). The CDR3 is 15 residues long. The V gene lost 5 bases and the J gene lost 0 bases, with 8 bases spanning the gap. Germline V gene lookup returns CDR1 SGHVS and CDR2 FQNEAQ. CDR3 sequence (DNA): TGTGCCAGCAGCCACAGGGTCTCTGGGGCCAACGTCCTGACTTTC. It specifies CASSHRVSGANVLTF. Full variable domain (outside the CDR3, taken from reference TRBV7-8 and TRBJ2-6): GAGVSQSPRYKVAKRGQDVALRCDPISGHVSLFWYQQALGQGPEFLTYFQNEAQLDKSGLPSDRFFAERPEGSVSTLKIQRTQQEDSAVYLCASSHRVSGANVLTFGAGSRLTVL.

A few counts support this clone. The V gene is TRBV7-8, the J gene TRBJ2-5; D ambiguous. The V end was cut by 5 bases, the J end by 1 base, with 11 bases between. Germline-derived CDR1 and CDR2 are SGHVS and FQNEAQ. The CDR3 spans 14 residues. This CDR3 is CASSLTVSQETQYF. In nucleotides, the CDR3 is TGTGCCAGCAGCCTCACAGTTAGCCAAGAGACCCAGTACTTC.

This chain links TRBV6-1 with TRBJ2-7; TRBD2 is a possible D gene (6 bases). V dropped 4 bases and J dropped 0 bases, with 16 bases sitting between them. CDR1 MNHNS and CDR2 SASEGT come from the germline V gene. CDR3 length: 16 residues. The chain's CDR3 is CASSARREPFSYEQYF. The CDR3 region has the DNA TGTGCCAGCAGTGCACGCCGGGAGCCTTTCTCCTACGAGCAGTACTTC.

This chain joins TRBV6-6 and TRBJ2-1; D is unresolved. This CDR3 is built from 16 residues. Germline V CDR1 and CDR2: MNHNY, SVGAGI (reference sequence). V dropped 0 bases and J dropped 7 bases, with 16 bases sitting between them. CDR3 bases: TGTGCCAGCAGTTACTCTGATCCGGTCCTGGGGAATGAGCAGTTCTTC. This codes for CASSYSDPVLGNEQFF.

The sample holds one count of this clone. The rearrangement uses TRBV29-1 and TRBJ1-2; 8 bases align to TRBD1. Trimming cost V 4 bases and J 7 bases; bases outside gene matches: 11. CDR1 and CDR2 from the germline V gene are SQVTM and ANQGSEA. The CDR3 is 14 residues long. The CDR3 DNA is TGCAGCGTTGGAACTACAAGGACAGGGATTGGCTACACCTTC. Amino acids: CSVGTTRTGIGYTF.

The chain uses TRBV29-1 and TRBJ1-1; D not certain. The V gene's germline CDR1 is SQVTM and CDR2 ANQGSEA. This CDR3 comprises 15 residues. V lost 5 bases to trimming and J lost 4 bases, with 20 bases between them. CDR3 sequence: CSVTPIGTKGTEAFF. Written as DNA, the CDR3 is TGCAGCGTTACCCCTATAGGTACTAAGGGCACTGAAGCTTTCTTT. The variable domain in full, completed from reference TRBV29-1 and TRBJ1-1, reads SAVISQKPSRDICQRGTSLTIQCQVDSQVTMMFWYRQQPGQSLTLIATANQGSEATYESGFVIDKFPISRPNLTFSTLTVSNMSPEDSSIYLCSVTPIGTKGTEAFFGQGTRLTVV.

Here the CDR3 reads CASSLLSGVEAFF. DNA for the CDR3: TGTGCCAGCAGTTTATTATCAGGGGTTGAAGCTTTCTTT. The rearrangement links TRBV12-3 or TRBV12-4 to TRBJ1-1; tentative D call: TRBD1 (6 bases). V dropped 2 bases and J dropped 7 bases, with 11 bases sitting between them. The CDR3 totals 13 residues.

This sequence joins TRBV5-1 and TRBJ2-5; D is perhaps TRBD2 (7 bases). Trimming removed 0 bases at V and 5 bases at J, with 17 bases between. The CDR3 covers 16 residues. Per germline, CDR1 SGHRS and CDR2 YFSETQ. The CDR3 DNA sequence: TGCGCCAGCAGCTTGGCCCCTTCGGGGGGCGGGGAGACCCAGTACTTC. The encoded protein is CASSLAPSGGGETQYF.

The gene calls are TRBV10-3 and TRBJ1-1; D unclear. Germline assignment: CDR1 ENHRY and CDR2 SYGVKD. CDR3 length: 13 amino acids. The ends were cut back, 6 bases at V and 5 bases at J, with 13 bases in the middle. This chain's CDR3 is CAIRDGGGTEAFF. CDR3 DNA sequence: TGTGCCATCAGGGATGGAGGAGGGACTGAAGCTTTCTTT.